A selection of T cell receptor beta chains follows, all from one sample in a study of immune characteristics of hereditary and idiopathic chronic pancreatitis. The data were produced by immunoSEQ multiplex PCR, yet TCRdb's version contains in-frame clones alone and is incomplete. The sample lists around 6,200 clones; about 70% were seen once. The specimen sequenced was pancreas tissue with hereditary chronic pancreatitis. The receptors derive from a human donor with chronic pancreatitis. Both conserved end residues are part of each CDR3. D genes are given only for firm matches. Clone size is given for some rows only: seen once, a few or many times, or a class if the clone is expanded.

clone size: NA; J gene: TRBJ2-3; V gene: TRBV5-1; D gene: TRBD2; CDR3 DNA: TGCGCCAGCAGCGCACCGCCGGGACTAGCGGGGGGGGCAGATACGCAGTATTTT; CDR3 protein: CASSAPPGLAGGADTQYF
clone size: NA; J gene: TRBJ2-1; V gene: TRBV6-5; D gene: NA; CDR3 DNA: TGTGCCAGCAGTTACTCGATCTTGGGGGCCTATGAGCAGTTCTTC; CDR3 protein: CASSYSILGAYEQFF
clone size: NA; J gene: TRBJ2-5; V gene: TRBV6-5; D gene: NA; CDR3 DNA: TGTGCCAGCAAAAGCACCGTCCCGGAGACCCAGTACTTC; CDR3 protein: CASKSTVPETQYF
clone size: NA; J gene: TRBJ2-7; V gene: TRBV7-2; D gene: NA; CDR3 DNA: TGTGCCAGCAGCTTAGACCTAGCCTCCTACGAGCAGTACTTC; CDR3 protein: CASSLDLASYEQYF
clone size: NA; J gene: TRBJ2-2; V gene: TRBV6-4; D gene: NA; CDR3 DNA: TGTGCCAGCAGTGAGACGAACACCGGGGAGCTGTTTTTT; CDR3 protein: CASSETNTGELFF
clone size: few; J gene: TRBJ1-2; V gene: TRBV4-3; D gene: TRBD1; CDR3 DNA: TGCGCCAGCAGCCAAGAAACTACAGGGGGCCTTAACTATGGCTACACCTTC; CDR3 protein: CASSQETTGGLNYGYTF
clone size: NA; J gene: TRBJ1-1; V gene: TRBV5-6; D gene: TRBD1; CDR3 DNA: TGTGCCAGCAGCTTGGCCCTGGGACAGACGAACACTGAAGCTTTCTTT; CDR3 protein: CASSLALGQTNTEAFF
clone size: large; J gene: TRBJ1-2; V gene: TRBV7-9; D gene: TRBD1; CDR3 DNA: TGTGCCAGCAGCTTAAGAGACAGGGTCTATGGCTACACCTTC; CDR3 protein: CASSLRDRVYGYTF
clone size: NA; J gene: TRBJ2-3; V gene: TRBV14; D gene: NA; CDR3 DNA: TGTGCCAGCAGCCAAGATCGAATAGGGAATTGGAATACGCAGTATTTT; CDR3 protein: CASSQDRIGNWNTQYF
clone size: few; J gene: TRBJ1-2; V gene: TRBV6-5; D gene: NA; CDR3 DNA: TGTGCCAGCAGTTACTCGCAGGGCGTACCCTATGGCTACACCTTC; CDR3 protein: CASSYSQGVPYGYTF
clone size: few; J gene: TRBJ2-7; V gene: TRBV30; D gene: NA; CDR3 DNA: TGTGCCTGGAGTTCTTACATTGTCTACGAGCAGTACTTC; CDR3 protein: CAWSSYIVYEQYF
clone size: NA; J gene: TRBJ1-6; V gene: TRBV19; D gene: TRBD1; CDR3 DNA: TGTGCCAGTAGTGTCGGACAGGGAAATTCACCCCTCCACTTT; CDR3 protein: CASSVGQGNSPLHF
clone size: NA; J gene: TRBJ1-2; V gene: TRBV5-1; D gene: TRBD1; CDR3 DNA: TGCGCCAGCAGCCTGACAGGGGGGGACTACACCTTC; CDR3 protein: CASSLTGGDYTF
clone size: NA; J gene: TRBJ1-1; V gene: TRBV2; D gene: NA; CDR3 DNA: TGTGCCAGCAGGAAGGAAACTCTAACTGAAGCTTTCTTT; CDR3 protein: CASRKETLTEAFF
clone size: medium-sized; J gene: TRBJ1-2; V gene: TRBV5-1; D gene: NA; CDR3 DNA: TGCGCCAGCAGCACCGACCGGACGTCCTATGGCTACACCTTC; CDR3 protein: CASSTDRTSYGYTF
clone size: NA; J gene: TRBJ1-2; V gene: TRBV6-5; D gene: TRBD1; CDR3 DNA: TGTGCCAGCAGTTCAGCTATAGGACAGGGGGCGCGAGGCTACACCTTC; CDR3 protein: CASSSAIGQGARGYTF
clone size: NA; J gene: TRBJ2-5; V gene: TRBV3-1/TRBV3-2; D gene: TRBD2; CDR3 DNA: TGTGCCAGCAGCCACGCAGCGGGGTTACAAGAGACCCAGTACTTC; CDR3 protein: CASSHAAGLQETQYF
clone size: few; J gene: TRBJ2-2; V gene: TRBV10-1; D gene: NA; CDR3 DNA: TGCGCCAGCAGTGCTTGGGGATCCGGGGAGCTGTTTTTT; CDR3 protein: CASSAWGSGELFF
clone size: NA; J gene: TRBJ2-4; V gene: TRBV7-2; D gene: NA; CDR3 DNA: TGTGCCAGCAGCTTGTTGGCCGGTACGGGCTCGAACATTCAGTACTTC; CDR3 protein: CASSLLAGTGSNIQYF
clone size: NA; J gene: TRBJ2-1; V gene: TRBV5-8; D gene: NA; CDR3 DNA: TGTGCCCCCCGTACACGGACACCTACCTACAATGAGCAGTTCTTC; CDR3 protein: CAPRTRTPTYNEQFF
clone size: NA; J gene: TRBJ2-3; V gene: TRBV6-4; D gene: TRBD2; CDR3 DNA: TGTGCCAGCAGTGACTCGGCTAGCGGGGGGACAGATACGCAGTATTTT; CDR3 protein: CASSDSASGGTDTQYF
clone size: NA; J gene: TRBJ2-3; V gene: TRBV3-1/TRBV3-2; D gene: NA; CDR3 DNA: TGTGCCAGCAGCCAAGGCGGAGCGGCGACTAGCACAGATACGCAGTATTTT; CDR3 protein: CASSQGGAATSTDTQYF
clone size: NA; J gene: TRBJ2-3; V gene: TRBV9; D gene: NA; CDR3 DNA: TGTGCCAGCAGCGTAGATCCCCTCACAGATACGCAGTATTTT; CDR3 protein: CASSVDPLTDTQYF
clone size: few; J gene: TRBJ1-1; V gene: TRBV18; D gene: TRBD1; CDR3 DNA: TGTGCCAGCTCACCAAGTCAGGGGGTGGCTTTCTTT; CDR3 protein: CASSPSQGVAFF
clone size: NA; J gene: TRBJ2-5; V gene: TRBV13; D gene: TRBD2; CDR3 DNA: TGTGCCAGCAGCATGACTAGCGGGGGGCAAGAGACCCAGTACTTC; CDR3 protein: CASSMTSGGQETQYF
clone size: few; J gene: TRBJ1-2; V gene: TRBV12-3/TRBV12-4; D gene: NA; CDR3 DNA: TGTGCCAGCAGTTTTGGAGGGAAGAATGGCTACACCTTC; CDR3 protein: CASSFGGKNGYTF